These T cell receptor beta chains were read from a single sample in a study of blood T cell repertoires in COVID-19. TCRdb's copy holds only in-frame clones and misses some; the assay was immunoSEQ multiplex PCR. The sample lists more than 150,000 clones; 87% were seen once. Sample: peripheral blood. All receptors derive from a woman between 18 and 29 years old who had recovered from COVID-19. The CDR3 runs from the conserved cysteine through the conserved F or W. D genes are given only for firm matches. For some rows the clone size is stated as once, few or many, or as a class when expanded; others skip it.

TRBV19	-	TRBJ1-2	TRBD1	CASSMEDRGRGYTF	TGTGCCAGTAGTATGGAGGACAGGGGTCGTGGCTACACCTTC
TRBV11-2	-	TRBJ2-1	-	CASSLGGGPHNEQFF	TGTGCCAGCAGCTTAGGCGGGGGCCCACACAATGAGCAGTTCTTC
TRBV6-5	-	TRBJ2-2	-	CASSYSEGSGELFF	TGTGCCAGCAGTTACTCAGAGGGTTCCGGGGAGCTGTTTTTT
TRBV7-9	-	TRBJ2-1	TRBD2	CASSLGLAGGLSYNEQFF	TGTGCCAGCAGCTTAGGACTAGCGGGAGGCCTCTCCTACAATGAGCAGTTCTTC
TRBV21-1	-	TRBJ1-5	-	CASTPPGEPQHF	TGTGCCAGCACCCCCCCCGGGGAGCCCCAGCATTTT
TRBV9	few	TRBJ2-3	TRBD2	CASSVSSGRGTDTQYF	TGTGCCAGCAGCGTATCTAGCGGGAGAGGAACAGATACGCAGTATTTT
TRBV7-8	-	TRBJ1-5	TRBD1	CASSLVGTGGNQPQHF	TGTGCCAGCAGCTTAGTGGGGACAGGGGGCAATCAGCCCCAGCATTTT
TRBV7-9	-	TRBJ2-1	-	CASSLEAGYNEQFF	TGTGCCAGCAGCTTAGAGGCAGGATACAATGAGCAGTTCTTC
TRBV9	-	TRBJ2-2	-	CASTRSDTGELFF	TGTGCCAGCACCCGCTCGGACACCGGGGAGCTGTTTTTT
TRBV5-6	-	TRBJ1-2	TRBD1	CASSLSRDRVNYYGYTF	TGTGCCAGCAGCTTGTCGCGGGACAGGGTGAATTATTATGGCTACACCTTC
TRBV6-2/TRBV6-3	-	TRBJ2-1	-	CASSYLVRLWWHNEQFF	TGTGCCAGCAGTTACCTTGTACGTCTGTGGTGGCACAATGAGCAGTTCTTC
TRBV7-8	-	TRBJ2-7	-	CASTPLGMRDYEQYF	TGTGCCAGCACCCCATTAGGGATGAGGGACTACGAGCAGTACTTC
TRBV7-2	-	TRBJ1-2	-	CASSPDQTYVGAYGYTF	TGTGCCAGCAGCCCCGACCAAACCTATGTAGGGGCCTATGGCTACACCTTC
TRBV5-5	-	TRBJ1-2	-	CASSSQLTVLIDGYTF	TGTGCCAGCAGCAGCCAACTGACAGTCCTAATAGATGGCTACACCTTC
TRBV7-9	-	TRBJ1-2	-	CASITTEAAYGYTF	TGTGCCAGCATAACGACAGAGGCAGCCTATGGCTACACCTTC
TRBV7-8	-	TRBJ2-3	TRBD2	CASSILAGGGDTQYF	TGTGCCAGCAGCATCTTAGCGGGAGGAGGAGATACGCAGTATTTT
TRBV21-1	-	TRBJ2-7	-	CASSKGPGVAEQYF	TGTGCCAGCAGCAAAGGGCCGGGGGTTGCCGAGCAGTACTTC
TRBV6-5	-	TRBJ2-7	TRBD1	CASKTGGGTYEQYF	TGTGCCAGCAAAACAGGGGGTGGGACCTACGAGCAGTACTTC